A selection of T cell receptor beta chains follows, all from one sample in a study of T cell responses to AZD1222 COVID-19 vaccine. Method: immunoSEQ multiplex PCR; TCRdb's copy keeps in-frame clones and lacks some. The table includes some 50,000 clones, approximately 91% detected once. The sequencing here drew on peripheral blood, taken 28 days after the second AZD1222 dose. The receptor set was obtained from an adult who received the AZD1222 COVID-19 vaccine. Both conserved end residues are trimmed from each CDR3.

length,J,V,CDR3
14,TRBJ1-1,TRBV4-1,ASSQWGGQGSTEAF
11,TRBJ2-1,TRBV9,ASSGDQGVEQF
11,TRBJ1-6,TRBV9,ASSSLGNSPLH
14,TRBJ1-5,TRBV12-5,ASGLVLGQGVQPQH
13,TRBJ2-1,TRBV27,ASSPRTWSYNEQF
11,TRBJ2-7,TRBV7-9,ASSQPGVDEQY
12,TRBJ2-1,TRBV19,ASSRGSTSGTQF
18,TRBJ2-7,TRBV5-1,ASRIATGTGRRQEIYEQY
10,TRBJ1-1,TRBV5-8,ASRWGDTEAF
11,TRBJ2-5,TRBV6-5,ASTLPGQETQY
12,TRBJ2-3,TRBV5-6,ASNQDRVTDTQY
16,TRBJ2-4,TRBV7-6,ASSRGTGPVGAKNIQY
15,TRBJ1-2,TRBV5-1,ASSWNPGQVDSYGYT
10,TRBJ2-7,TRBV2,ASRPSSYEQY
12,TRBJ1-2,TRBV9,ASSVEGFSYGYT
13,TRBJ2-7,TRBV7-8,ASSLESGASYEQY
11,TRBJ1-4,TRBV19,ASSDRGSEKLF
12,TRBJ1-1,TRBV14,ASGPLTGITEAF
12,TRBJ2-3,TRBV7-3,ASSPSSGGDTQY
13,TRBJ1-4,TRBV5-1,ASSVGTGRHEKLF
15,TRBJ2-4,TRBV6-2/TRBV6-3,ASSSTSGVLAKNIQY
13,TRBJ1-2,TRBV9,ASSGAGTGQYGYT
14,TRBJ1-4,TRBV3-1/TRBV3-2,ASSPTTGGANEKLF
13,TRBJ2-1,TRBV6-2/TRBV6-3,ASSQPTRGNNEQF
11,TRBJ2-1,TRBV6-5,ASRGQATPRQF
13,TRBJ1-2,TRBV3-1/TRBV3-2,ASSQGDRGFNGYT
12,TRBJ2-3,TRBV7-6,ASSPGGGADTQY
14,TRBJ2-6,TRBV3-1/TRBV3-2,ASSYQGGSGANVLT
13,TRBJ2-7,TRBV12-2,ASRFGLAGHYEQY
12,TRBJ1-3,TRBV7-9,ASSADFSGNTIY
14,TRBJ2-1,TRBV6-4,ASSDSISAVYNEQF
12,TRBJ2-1,TRBV5-1,ASSFGGLDNEQF
15,TRBJ2-1,TRBV7-9,ASSPEGLAGAENEQF
11,TRBJ2-5,TRBV5-4,ASSLGQGETQY
13,TRBJ1-5,TRBV4-1,ASRSGTEYNQPQH
9,TRBJ2-7,TRBV20-1,SAGGWYEQY
13,TRBJ1-4,TRBV5-1,ASSLQGEANEKLF
12,TRBJ2-7,TRBV9,ASSAWGQTYEQY
16,TRBJ2-2,TRBV7-6,ASSLGRGAPRNTGELF
14,TRBJ1-5,TRBV7-2,ASSPDRGEYSQPQH
15,TRBJ1-1,TRBV19,ASSIDRGGSWWTEAF
15,TRBJ2-1,TRBV9,ASSVEGAGPPYNEQF
14,TRBJ2-2,TRBV6-2/TRBV6-3,ASSPSGTPNTGELF